The 18 T cell receptor beta chains reported below all come from one sample, sequenced in a study of beta chain features in type 1 diabetes. The whole isolated RNA underwent reverse transcription, so sequencing captured expressed TCRB transcripts. Produced via immunoSEQ multiplex PCR; TCRdb's table is partial and in-frame only. This table holds hundreds of thousands of clones, about 15% found once. Source material: central memory CD4+ T cells from blood. Receptors were obtained from a man aged 25-40 years in good health.

This clone was seen more than once but under ten times. The rearrangement links TRBV7-3 to TRBJ2-7; D unresolved. This CDR3 comprises 16 residues. The germline gives CDR1 SGHTA, CDR2 FQGTGA. Trimming stripped 4 bases from V and 4 bases from J, with 20 bases between. CDR3 amino acids: CASSSPIAGLGYEQYV. Here the CDR3 DNA reads TGTGCCAGCAGCTCCCCAATAGCCGGCTTGGGTTACGAGCAGTACGTC.

This clone was seen only a few times. The V and J genes are TRBV7-8 and TRBJ2-5; 13 nucleotides line up with TRBD2. The CDR3 contains 18 residues. The germline gives CDR1 SGHVS, CDR2 FQNEAQ. V was clipped by 0 bases and J by 4 bases; unmatched bases: 8. CDR3 coding DNA: TGTGCCAGCAGCTTAGCGACTAGCGGGAGGCCCCTAGGAGAGACCCAGTACTTC. As protein: CASSLATSGRPLGETQYF.

This clone came up a few times. This chain joins TRBV29-1 and TRBJ2-2; perhaps D is TRBD1 or TRBD2 (5 bases each). Per germline, CDR1 SQVTM and CDR2 ANQGSEA. The CDR3 is 11 amino acids. The V and J ends lost 5 bases and 6 bases respectively, with 7 bases between them. Here the CDR3 DNA reads TGCAGCGTTAGGGGAGCCGGGGAGCTGTTTTTT. It is translated as CSVRGAGELFF.

The table lists this clone with a few counts. This chain links TRBV9 with TRBJ1-6; 7 bases align to TRBD1. V was pared by 7 bases and J by 8 bases, with 3 bases of the junction left unmatched. CDR1 is SGDLS and CDR2 is YYNGEE in the germline V gene. The CDR3 has 12 amino acids. Here the CDR3 reads CASAGGDSPLHF. CDR3 DNA sequence: TGTGCCAGCGCAGGGGGGGATTCACCCCTCCACTTT.

This chain's CDR3 is CASSPGDQNTEAFF. CDR3 bases: TGTGCCAGCAGCCCGGGGGACCAGAACACTGAAGCTTTCTTT. The chain has TRBV11-3 and TRBJ1-1; tentatively, D is TRBD1 (5 bases). Germline V gene data show CDR1 as SGHNT and CDR2 as YENEEA. V gave up 5 bases and J gave up 1 base, with 11 bases separating them. The CDR3 covers 14 residues. The variable domain in full, with the rest retrieved from reference TRBV11-3 and TRBJ1-1, is EAGVVQSPRYKIIEKKQPVAFWCNPISGHNTLYWYLQNLGQGPELLIRYENEEAVDDSQLPKDRFSAERLKGVDSTLKIQPAELGDSAVYLCASSPGDQNTEAFFGQGTRLTVV.

In its sample, this clone was seen a few times. This rearrangement joins TRBV9 to TRBJ2-5, with D perhaps assigned TRBD1 or TRBD2 (6 bases each). Looked up from germline, CDR1 is SGDLS and CDR2 is YYNGEE. The CDR3 extends over 15 amino acids. V was clipped by 2 bases and J by 5 bases, with 16 bases between them. The CDR3: CASSVGGGFIETQYF. In DNA, the CDR3 is TGTGCCAGCAGCGTCGGGGGCGGGTTTATCGAGACCCAGTACTTC.

This rearrangement joins TRBV7-9 to TRBJ2-3; no definite D call. V gave up 3 bases and J gave up 6 bases, with 10 bases separating them. Germline-derived CDR1 and CDR2 are SEHNR and FQNEAQ (reference sequence). This CDR3 comprises 13 residues. CDR3 loop: CASSFSTRDTQYF. CDR3 in DNA: TGTGCCAGCAGCTTTTCGACGCGGGATACGCAGTATTTT.

This clone has just a few counts. The rearrangement joins TRBV14 to TRBJ2-7, with no clear D. The germline CDR1 and CDR2 sequences are SGHDN and FVKESK. Trimming left V 6 bases short and J 3 bases short, with 6 bases between. The CDR3 loop spans 11 amino acids. The CDR3 nucleotides are TGTGCCAGCAGTTCCTTCTACGAGCAGTACTTC. It encodes CASSSFYEQYF.

This clone was detected only a few times. The V call is TRBV27, the J call TRBJ1-6; D may be TRBD1 (5 bases). The CDR3 sequence is 14 residues long. V lost 3 bases and J lost 9, with 12 bases in between. Germline V gene data show CDR1 as MNHEY and CDR2 as SMNVEV (reference sequence). CDR3 DNA: TGTGCCAGCAGTTTTCAGGGATTATCTTCACCCCTCCACTTT. Protein: CASSFQGLSSPLHF.

In its sample, this clone was seen a few times. The V gene is TRBV4-2, the J gene TRBJ1-5; D remains unclear. V lost 0 bases, J lost 0 bases, and 12 bases lay in between. Per germline, CDR1 LGHNA and CDR2 YNFKEQ. The CDR3 extends over 17 amino acids. The CDR3 spells CASSQDLWVDSNQPQHF. The CDR3 DNA reads TGTGCCAGCAGCCAAGATCTTTGGGTGGATAGCAATCAGCCCCAGCATTTT.

The chain has TRBV7-2 and TRBJ2-5, with D possibly matching TRBD2 (5 bases). CDR3 length equals 14 residues. CDR1 SGHTA and CDR2 FQGNSA come from the germline V gene. Deletions cut 3 bases from V and 0 bases from J, with 8 bases between. The CDR3 nucleotides read TGTGCCAGCAGCTTGCGACTAAACCAAGAGACCCAGTACTTC. It translates to CASSLRLNQETQYF.

The table lists this clone with a few counts. The chain has TRBV4-1 and TRBJ2-1, with 7 bases fitting TRBD1. Germline trimming cut 3 bases from V and 10 bases from J; bases unmatched to any gene: 6. This CDR3 is 13 amino acids long. The germline gives CDR1 MGHRA, CDR2 YSYEKL. The DNA for the CDR3 is TGCGCCAGCAGCCACGACAGGGCCAGGGAGCAGTTCTTC. Protein: CASSHDRAREQFF.

This clone occurred a few times. This chain links TRBV23-1 with TRBJ2-4; D unresolved. TRBV23-1 is designated an ORF whose function remains uncertain. Deletions cut 0 bases from V and 1 base from J, with 13 bases between. The CDR3 runs to 17 residues. CDR3 coding DNA: TGCGCCAGCAGTCAATCCGCCTCAGTTGAGGCCAAAAACATTCAGTACTTC. Protein sequence: CASSQSASVEAKNIQYF.

In its sample, this clone was seen a few times. The chain couples TRBV6-5 to TRBJ1-4; 7 bases are a match to TRBD1. V dropped 10 bases and J dropped 0; count of bases not matched to a gene: 5. CDR3 size: 14 residues. Per germline, CDR1 MNHEY and CDR2 SVGAGI. The CDR3, as DNA: TGTGCCACCGACAGGGCCTCAACTAATGAAAAACTGTTTTTT. It yields the protein CATDRASTNEKLFF.

In its sample, this clone was seen many times. CDR3 in amino acids: CASSPPSRDLPHYDGYTF. CDR3 coding DNA: TGTGCCAGCTCACCCCCAAGCAGGGACCTCCCGCATTATGATGGCTACACCTTC. The chain recombines TRBV18 with TRBJ1-2; D is perhaps TRBD1 (5 bases). The CDR3 has 18 amino acids. Germline CDR1 KGHSH, CDR2 LQKENI. The V gene lost 3 bases and the J gene lost 6 bases, with 26 bases spanning the gap.

The chain carries TRBV2 and TRBJ2-6, with 9 bases matching TRBD1. CDR3 size: 18 residues. The germline gives CDR1 SNHLY, CDR2 FYNNEI. V was clipped by 4 bases and J by 4 bases; unmatched bases: 11. CDR3 amino acids: CASSVGGTGISGANVLTF. The DNA for the CDR3 is TGTGCCAGCAGTGTAGGGGGGACAGGGATCTCCGGGGCCAACGTCCTGACTTTC.

Points on this clone: The sample holds other DNA sequences that translate to the same CDR3. J is TRBJ2-3 and V is TRBV6-5; 8 nucleotides align to TRBD2. CDR1 MNHEY and CDR2 SVGAGI come from the germline V gene. This CDR3 is built from 13 residues. J was trimmed by 6 bases and V by 4 bases; bases with no gene match: 3. In nucleotides, the CDR3 is TGTGCCAGCAGTTCCCGACTAGCGGATACGCAGTATTTT. Its protein is CASSSRLADTQYF.

J is TRBJ1-2 and V is TRBV30; a weak D match, TRBD1 (5 bases). The germline V gene encodes CDR1 GTSNPN and CDR2 SVGIG (reference sequence). V lost 3 bases, J lost 7 bases, and 12 bases lay in between. CDR3 length equals 12 residues. Here the CDR3 reads CAWSRQGAGYTF. Written as DNA, the CDR3 is TGTGCCTGGAGCCGTCAGGGCGCTGGCTACACCTTC.